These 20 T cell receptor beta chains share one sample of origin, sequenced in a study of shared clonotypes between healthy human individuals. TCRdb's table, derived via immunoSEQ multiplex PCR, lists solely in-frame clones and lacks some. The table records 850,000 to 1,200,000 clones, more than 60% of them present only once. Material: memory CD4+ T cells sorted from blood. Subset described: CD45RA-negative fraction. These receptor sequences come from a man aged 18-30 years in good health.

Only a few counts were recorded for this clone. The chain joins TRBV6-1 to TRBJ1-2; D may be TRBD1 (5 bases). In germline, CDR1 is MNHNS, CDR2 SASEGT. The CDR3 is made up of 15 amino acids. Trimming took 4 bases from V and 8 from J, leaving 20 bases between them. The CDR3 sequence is CASSVMDTPSRGYTF. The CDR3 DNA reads TGTGCCAGCAGTGTAATGGACACTCCCTCGAGGGGCTACACCTTC.

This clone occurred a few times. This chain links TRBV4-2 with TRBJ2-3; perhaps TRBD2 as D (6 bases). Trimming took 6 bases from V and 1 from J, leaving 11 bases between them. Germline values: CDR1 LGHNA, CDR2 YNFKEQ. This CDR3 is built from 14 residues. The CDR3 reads CASSLTGGTDTQYF. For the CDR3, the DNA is TGTGCCAGCAGTCTGACGGGGGGCACAGATACGCAGTATTTT.

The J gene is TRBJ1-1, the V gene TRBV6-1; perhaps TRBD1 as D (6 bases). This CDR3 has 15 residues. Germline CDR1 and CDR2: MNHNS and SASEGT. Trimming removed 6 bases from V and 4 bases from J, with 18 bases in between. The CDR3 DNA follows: TGTGCCAGCAGACATCACAGGGACCCGGGCACTGAAGCTTTCTTT. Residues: CASRHHRDPGTEAFF.

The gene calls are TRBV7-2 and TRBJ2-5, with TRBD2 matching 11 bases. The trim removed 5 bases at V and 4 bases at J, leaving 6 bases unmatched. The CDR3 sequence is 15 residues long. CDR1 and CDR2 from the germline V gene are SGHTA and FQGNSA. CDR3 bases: TGTGCCAGCAGCGTATCTAGCGGGAGGAGAGAGACCCAGTACTTC. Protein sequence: CASSVSSGRRETQYF.

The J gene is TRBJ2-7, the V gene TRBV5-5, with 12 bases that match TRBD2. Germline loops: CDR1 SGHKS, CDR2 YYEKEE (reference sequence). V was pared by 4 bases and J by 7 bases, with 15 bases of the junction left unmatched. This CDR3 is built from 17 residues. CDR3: CASSPLKGGGLAGEQYF. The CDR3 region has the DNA TGTGCCAGCAGCCCGCTCAAAGGGGGCGGACTAGCGGGAGAGCAGTACTTC.

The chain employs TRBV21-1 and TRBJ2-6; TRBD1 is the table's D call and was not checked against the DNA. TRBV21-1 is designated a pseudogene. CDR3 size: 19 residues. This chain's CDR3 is CASSKVGTGLWSGANVLTF. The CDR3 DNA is TGTGCCAGCAGCAAAGTCGGGACAGGGCTCTGGTCTGGGGCCAACGTCCTGACTTTC.

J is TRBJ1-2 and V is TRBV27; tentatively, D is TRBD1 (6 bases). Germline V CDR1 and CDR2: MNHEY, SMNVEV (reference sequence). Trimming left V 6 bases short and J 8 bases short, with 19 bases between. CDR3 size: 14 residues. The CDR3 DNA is TGTGCCAGCAGCCCCGGGACATCCCCAAGGGGCTACACCTTC. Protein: CASSPGTSPRGYTF.

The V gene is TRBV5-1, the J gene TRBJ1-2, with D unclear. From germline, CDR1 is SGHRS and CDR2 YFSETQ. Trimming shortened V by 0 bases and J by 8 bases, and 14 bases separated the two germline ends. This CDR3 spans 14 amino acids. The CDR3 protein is CASSLGYEGEGYTF. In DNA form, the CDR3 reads TGCGCCAGCAGCTTGGGATACGAGGGAGAAGGCTACACCTTC.

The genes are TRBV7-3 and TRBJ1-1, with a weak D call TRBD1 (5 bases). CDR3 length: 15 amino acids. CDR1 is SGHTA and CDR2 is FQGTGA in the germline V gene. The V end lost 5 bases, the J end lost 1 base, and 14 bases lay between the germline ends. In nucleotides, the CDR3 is TGTGCCAGCAGCCCCCAGGGCTCCAAGAACACTGAAGCTTTCTTT. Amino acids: CASSPQGSKNTEAFF.

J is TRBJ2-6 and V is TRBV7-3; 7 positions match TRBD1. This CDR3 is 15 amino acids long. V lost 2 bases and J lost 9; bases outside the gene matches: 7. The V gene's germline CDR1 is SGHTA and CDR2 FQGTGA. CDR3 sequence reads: CASSLGTGAGNVLTF. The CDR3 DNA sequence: TGTGCCAGCAGCTTAGGCACAGGGGCCGGCAACGTCCTGACTTTC.

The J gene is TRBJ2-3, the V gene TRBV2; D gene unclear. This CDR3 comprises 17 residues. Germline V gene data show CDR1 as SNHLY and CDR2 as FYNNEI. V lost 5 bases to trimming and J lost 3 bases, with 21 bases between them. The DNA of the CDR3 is TGTGCCAGCAGTCACGAAGGGTGGAATTCGGGTACAGATACGCAGTATTTT. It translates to CASSHEGWNSGTDTQYF.

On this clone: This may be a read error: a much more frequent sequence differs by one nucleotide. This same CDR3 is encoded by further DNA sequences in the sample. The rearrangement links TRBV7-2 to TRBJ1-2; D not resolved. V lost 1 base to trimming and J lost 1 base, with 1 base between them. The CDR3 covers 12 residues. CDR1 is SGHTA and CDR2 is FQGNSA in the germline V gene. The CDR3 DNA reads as TGTGCCAGCAGCTTAGTTAACTATGGCTACACCTTC. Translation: CASSLVNYGYTF.

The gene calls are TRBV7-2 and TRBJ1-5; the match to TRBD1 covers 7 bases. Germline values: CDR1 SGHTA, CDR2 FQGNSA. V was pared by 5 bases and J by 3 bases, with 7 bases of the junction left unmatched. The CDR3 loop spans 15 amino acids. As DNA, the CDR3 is TGTGCCAGCAGCGCCTGGGACAGCCCCAATCAGCCCCAGCATTTT. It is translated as CASSAWDSPNQPQHF.

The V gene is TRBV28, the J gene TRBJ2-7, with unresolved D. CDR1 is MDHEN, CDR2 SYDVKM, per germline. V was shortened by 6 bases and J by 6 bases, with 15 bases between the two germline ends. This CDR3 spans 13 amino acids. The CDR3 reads CASRENGPGEQYF. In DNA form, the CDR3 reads TGTGCCAGCAGAGAGAACGGCCCCGGCGAGCAGTACTTC.

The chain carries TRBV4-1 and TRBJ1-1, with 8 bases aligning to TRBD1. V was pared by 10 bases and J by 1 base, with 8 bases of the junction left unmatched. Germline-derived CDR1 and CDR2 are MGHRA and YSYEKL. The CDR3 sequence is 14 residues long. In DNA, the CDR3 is TGCGCCACCCAGGGGGCAGGGCAGAACACTGAAGCTTTCTTT. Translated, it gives CATQGAGQNTEAFF.

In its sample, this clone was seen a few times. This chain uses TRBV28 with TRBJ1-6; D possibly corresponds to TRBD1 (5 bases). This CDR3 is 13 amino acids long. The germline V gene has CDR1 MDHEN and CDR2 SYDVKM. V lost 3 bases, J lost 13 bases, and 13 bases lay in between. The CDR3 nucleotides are TGTGCCAGCAGTTTCCCCGGGGGTCGGCCCCTCCACTTT. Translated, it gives CASSFPGGRPLHF. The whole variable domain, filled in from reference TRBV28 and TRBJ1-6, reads DVKVTQSSRYLVKRTGEKVFLECVQDMDHENMFWYRQDPGLGLRLIYFSYDVKMKEKGDIPEGYSVSREKKERFSLILESASTNQTSMYLCASSFPGGRPLHFGNGTRLTVT.

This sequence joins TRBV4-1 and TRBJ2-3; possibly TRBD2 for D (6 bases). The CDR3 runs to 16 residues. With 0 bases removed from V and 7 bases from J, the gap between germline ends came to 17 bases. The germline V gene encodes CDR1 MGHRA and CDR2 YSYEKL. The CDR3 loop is CASSQEVLSGRNTQYF. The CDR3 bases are TGCGCCAGCAGCCAAGAGGTTTTGTCAGGGAGGAATACGCAGTATTTT.

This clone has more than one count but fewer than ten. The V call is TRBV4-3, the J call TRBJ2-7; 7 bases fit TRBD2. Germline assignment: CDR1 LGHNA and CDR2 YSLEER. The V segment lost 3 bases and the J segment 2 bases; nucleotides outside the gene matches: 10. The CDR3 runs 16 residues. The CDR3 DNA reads TGCGCCAGCAGCCAGGGGGGGGAGGGCCGACCCTACGAGCAGTACTTC. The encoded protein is CASSQGGEGRPYEQYF.

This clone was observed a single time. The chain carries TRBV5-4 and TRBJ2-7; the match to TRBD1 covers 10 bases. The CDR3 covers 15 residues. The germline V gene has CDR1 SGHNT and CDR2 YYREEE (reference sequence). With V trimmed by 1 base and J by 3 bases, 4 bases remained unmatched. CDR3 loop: CASSLPGQGIYEQYF. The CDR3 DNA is TGTGCCAGCAGCTTGCCGGGACAGGGGATCTACGAGCAGTACTTC.

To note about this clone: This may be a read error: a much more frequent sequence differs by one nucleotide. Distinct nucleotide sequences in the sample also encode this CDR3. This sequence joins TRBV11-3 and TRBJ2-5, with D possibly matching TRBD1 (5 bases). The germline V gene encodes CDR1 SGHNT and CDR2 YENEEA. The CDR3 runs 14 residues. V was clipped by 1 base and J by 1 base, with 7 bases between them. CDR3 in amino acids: CASSLGGGQETQYF. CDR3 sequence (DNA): TGTGCCAGCAGCTTAGGGGGCGGCCAAGAGACCCAGTACTTC.